The clone carrying this T cell receptor (beta chain) was observed a few times. Its target is unknown. Expressed TCRB transcripts were sequenced because the isolated RNA had all been reverse transcribed beforehand. Produced via immunoSEQ multiplex PCR; TCRdb's table is partial and in-frame only. The repertoire holds 120,000 or so clones, roughly a sixth seen once, with 2% to 3% in the top ten. Germline trimming cut 6 bases from V and 6 bases from J; bases unmatched to any gene: 3. Germline V gene data show CDR1 as MNHNY and CDR2 as SVGAGI (reference sequence). This CDR3 contains 12 residues. This sample stems from a study of beta chain features in type 1 diabetes. Overall study context: Over all samples combined, 90 million to 140 million sorted cells were examined. Overall study findings and caveats: TCRB CDR3s were moderately but significantly shorter in Type 1 diabetes patients in all four CD4+ subsets. More deletions and fewer insertions at VDJ junctions were seen in type 1 diabetes patients.

This TCR was sampled from a young man with type 1 diabetes. Sample: central memory CD4+ T cells from blood. This chain joins TRBV6-6 and TRBJ2-3; 7 bases line up with TRBD1. CDR3 DNA sequence: TGTGCCAGCAGCGACAGGGTGGATACGCAGTATTTT. Protein sequence: CASSDRVDTQYF.